A selection of T cell receptor beta chains follows, all from one sample in a study of T cells in Graves' hyperthyroidism and ophthalmopathy. TCRdb ran MiXCR on the multiplex PCR reads and lists one entry per CDR3 protein. The data show about 160,000 distinct CDR3 sequences, roughly 10% seen once. The specimen sequenced was blood. Every receptor here comes from a woman aged 18-30 years with Graves' hyperthyroidism that later progressed to Graves' ophthalmopathy. Each CDR3 is given with its conserved first and last residue. The D gene is left open where the match is weak. Clone size is stated in some rows and not others, as once, few, many or a class when expanded.

size,V,D,J,CDR3,DNA
once,TRBV2,TRBD1,TRBJ1-1,CASSEPDRGRTLKAFF,TGTGCCAGCAGTGAACCCGACAGGGGGCGAACACTGAAAGCTTTCTTT
many,TRBV7-8,TRBD1,TRBJ2-7,CASSSHPGQGRTYEQYF,TGTGCCAGCAGCTCACATCCGGGACAGGGAAGAACCTACGAGCAGTACTTC
many,TRBV28,TRBD1,TRBJ2-7,CASSLDRAAYEQYF,TGTGCCAGCAGTTTGGACAGGGCTGCCTACGAGCAGTACTTC
many,TRBV28,NA,TRBJ1-6,CASVPVGAGQSPLHF,TGTGCCAGTGTCCCTGTAGGGGCAGGGCAATCACCCCTCCACTTT
many,TRBV19,TRBD1,TRBJ1-2,CASSSDRGHGYTF,TGTGCCAGTAGCTCGGACAGGGGACATGGCTACACCTTC
many,TRBV20-1,TRBD1,TRBJ2-7,CSATRDRGDEQYF,TGCAGTGCTACCCGGGACAGGGGCGACGAGCAGTACTTC
few,TRBV12-5,NA,TRBJ1-5,CASGLQSRGGSNQPQHF,TGTGCTAGTGGTTTACAAAGTAGGGGGGGTAGCAATCAGCCCCAGCATTTT
many,TRBV20-1,TRBD2,TRBJ2-1,CSARAGVDVQFF,TGCAGTGCTCGCGCGGGAGTTGATGTGCAGTTCTTC
many,TRBV27,NA,TRBJ2-3,CASTFLGASTDTQYF,TGTGCCAGCACCTTCCTGGGGGCTAGCACAGATACGCAGTATTTT
many,TRBV30,TRBD1,TRBJ2-2,CAWSVGGAGELFF,TGTGCCTGGAGTGTAGGGGGCGCCGGGGAGCTGTTTTTT
many,TRBV7-2,NA,TRBJ1-5,CASSPAAGNGNQPQHF,TGTGCCAGCAGCCCTGCCGCAGGGAACGGCAATCAGCCCCAGCATTTT
many,TRBV4-2,NA,TRBJ1-1,CASSQEQGRMNTEAFF,TGTGCCAGCAGCCAAGAACAGGGCCGCATGAACACTGAAGCTTTCTTT
many,TRBV7-9,TRBD1,TRBJ2-7,CASSSGQGVIEQYF,TGTGCCAGCAGCTCGGGACAGGGGGTAATCGAGCAGTACTTC
many,TRBV5-1,NA,TRBJ2-1,CASSLKQGGYNEQFF,TGCGCCAGCAGCTTGAAACAGGGGGGGTACAATGAGCAGTTCTTC
many,TRBV14,NA,TRBJ2-7,CASSSEWQDEQYF,TGTGCCAGCAGCTCCGAATGGCAGGACGAGCAGTACTTC
many,TRBV30,NA,TRBJ1-2,CAWSRGEVHGYTF,TGTGCCTGGAGTCGGGGTGAAGTCCATGGCTACACCTTC
many,TRBV6-1,NA,TRBJ2-7,CASTQAGEQYF,TGTGCCAGCACTCAGGCTGGGGAGCAGTACTTC
many,TRBV7-9,NA,TRBJ2-7,CASSLEPTHYEQYF,TGTGCCAGCAGCTTAGAACCTACTCACTACGAGCAGTACTTC
many,TRBV2,TRBD1,TRBJ1-4,CASTTPGQGSGEKLFF,TGTGCCAGCACCACCCCAGGACAGGGATCGGGTGAAAAACTGTTTTTT
many,TRBV10-3,NA,TRBJ1-5,CAIRDTGQNQPQHF,TGTGCCATCAGAGATACAGGGCAAAATCAGCCCCAGCATTTT
many,TRBV7-2,TRBD2,TRBJ2-5,CASSRLAALSLGLAEETQYF,TGTGCCAGCAGTCGGTTAGCCGCGCTCAGCTTGGGACTAGCAGAAGAGACCCAGTACTTC
many,TRBV29-1,TRBD1,TRBJ2-2,CSVQGAQGDTGELFF,TGCAGCGTTCAGGGGGCGCAAGGCGACACCGGGGAGCTGTTTTTT
NA,TRBV19,TRBD1,TRBJ1-5,CASSLPGQGAGQPQHF,TGTGCCAGTAGCCTACCGGGACAGGGGGCAGGTCAGCCCCAGCATTTT
many,TRBV2,NA,TRBJ2-1,CASSEWINEQFF,TGTGCCAGCAGTGAGTGGATCAATGAGCAGTTCTTC
many,TRBV18,NA,TRBJ2-7,CASSPGTAKVVGSEQYF,TGTGCCAGCTCACCTGGGACTGCGAAGGTCGTGGGTAGCGAGCAGTACTTC
many,TRBV7-8,TRBD2,TRBJ2-1,CASSPGVAGVSYNEQFF,TGTGCCAGCAGCCCCGGGGTAGCGGGGGTTTCCTACAATGAGCAGTTCTTC
NA,TRBV5-4,TRBD1,TRBJ1-4,CASSSTGGPAKLFF,TGTGCCAGCAGCTCAACAGGGGGCCCGGCCAAACTGTTTTTT
few,TRBV12-3/TRBV12-4,TRBD2,TRBJ2-1,CASSKAGVDNEQFF,TGTGCCAGCAGTAAAGCGGGAGTGGACAATGAGCAGTTCTTC
many,TRBV20-1,TRBD2,TRBJ2-1,CSARSETSGSINEQFF,TGCAGTGCTAGATCGGAGACTAGCGGGAGTATAAATGAGCAGTTCTTC
few,TRBV28,TRBD1,TRBJ1-3,CASSRLFRDRVNTIYF,TGTGCCAGCAGCCGCCTATTCCGGGACAGGGTAAACACCATATATTTT